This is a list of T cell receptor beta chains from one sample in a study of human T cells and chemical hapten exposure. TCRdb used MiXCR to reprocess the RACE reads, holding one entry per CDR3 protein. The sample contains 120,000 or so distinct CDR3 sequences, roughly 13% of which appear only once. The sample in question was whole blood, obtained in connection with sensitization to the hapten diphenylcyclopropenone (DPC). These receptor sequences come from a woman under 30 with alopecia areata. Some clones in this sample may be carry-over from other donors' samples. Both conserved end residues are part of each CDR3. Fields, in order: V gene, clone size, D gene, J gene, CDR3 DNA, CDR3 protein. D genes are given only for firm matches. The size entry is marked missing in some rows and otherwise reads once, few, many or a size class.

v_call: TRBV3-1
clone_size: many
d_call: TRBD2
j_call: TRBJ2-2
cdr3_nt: TGTGCCAGCAGACTAGCGGGGGGGCCTCGCGGGGAGCTGTTTTTT
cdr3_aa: CASRLAGGPRGELFF

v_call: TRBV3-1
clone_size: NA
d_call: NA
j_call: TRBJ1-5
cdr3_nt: TGTGCCAGCAGCCCATACAGGGACCTAGCCGATCAGCCCCAGCATTTT
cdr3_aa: CASSPYRDLADQPQHF

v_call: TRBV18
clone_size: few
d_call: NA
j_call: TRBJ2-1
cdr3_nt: TGTGCCAGCTCACCGAGGGCCACGAGATACAATGAGCAGTTCTTC
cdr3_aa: CASSPRATRYNEQFF

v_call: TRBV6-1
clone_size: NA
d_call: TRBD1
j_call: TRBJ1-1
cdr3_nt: TGTGCCAGCAGTGAAGGGACAGGAGGAACTGAAGCTTTCTTT
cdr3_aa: CASSEGTGGTEAFF

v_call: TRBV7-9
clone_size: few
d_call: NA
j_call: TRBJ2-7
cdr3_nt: TGTGCCAGCAGCTTAGCCGGGGGGCCCTCCTACGAGCAGTACTTC
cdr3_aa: CASSLAGGPSYEQYF

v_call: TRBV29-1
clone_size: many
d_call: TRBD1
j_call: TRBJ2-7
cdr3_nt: TGCAGCGTTGCCGGACAGGCAAGCTCCTACGAGCAGTACTTC
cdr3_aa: CSVAGQASSYEQYF

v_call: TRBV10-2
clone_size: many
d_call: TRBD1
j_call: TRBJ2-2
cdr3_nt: TGCGCCAGCAGAATACCGGGACAGGGGGACGGGGAGCTGTTTTTT
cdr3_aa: CASRIPGQGDGELFF

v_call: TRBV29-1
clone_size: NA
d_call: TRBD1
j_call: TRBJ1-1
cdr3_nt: TGCAGCGTCAAAGACGACAGGGACGGGAGGTCTTTCTTT
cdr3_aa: CSVKDDRDGRSFF

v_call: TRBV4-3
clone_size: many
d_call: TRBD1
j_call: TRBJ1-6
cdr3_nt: TGCGCCAGCAGCACAGGGGAATCCTCCTATAATTCACCCCTCCACTTT
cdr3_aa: CASSTGESSYNSPLHF

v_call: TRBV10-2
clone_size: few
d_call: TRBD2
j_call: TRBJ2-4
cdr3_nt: TGCGCCAGCAGTGAGGAGGGACTAGCGTCTCAGTACTTC
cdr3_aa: CASSEEGLASQYF

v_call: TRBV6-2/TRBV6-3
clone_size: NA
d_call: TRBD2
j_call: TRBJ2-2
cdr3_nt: TGTGCCAGCGGGTCTCCCGGGACTAGCGGGGGCCTGAACACCGGGGAGCTGTTTTTT
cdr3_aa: CASGSPGTSGGLNTGELFF

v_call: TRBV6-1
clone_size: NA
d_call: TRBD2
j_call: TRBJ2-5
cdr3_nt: TGTGCCAGCAGTGAAGTGGGGAGCGGGGGGCCTCAAGAGACCCAGTACTTC
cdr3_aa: CASSEVGSGGPQETQYF

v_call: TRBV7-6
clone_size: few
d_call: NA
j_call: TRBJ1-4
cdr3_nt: TGTGCCAGCAGCTCAAGGGGTGAAAAACTGTTTTTT
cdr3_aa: CASSSRGEKLFF

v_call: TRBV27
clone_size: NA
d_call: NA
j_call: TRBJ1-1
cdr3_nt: TGTGCCAGCAGTTCTTGGGGGAAGAACACTGAAGCTTTCTTT
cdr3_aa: CASSSWGKNTEAFF

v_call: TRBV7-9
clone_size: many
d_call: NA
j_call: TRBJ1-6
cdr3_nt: TGTGCCAGCAGCTCTATACAGGGTTATAATTCACCCCTCCACTTT
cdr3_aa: CASSSIQGYNSPLHF

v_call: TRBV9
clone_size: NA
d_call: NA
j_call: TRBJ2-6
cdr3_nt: TGTGCCAGCAGCGTAGTCCGCGCGTCTGGGGCCAACGTCCTGACTTTC
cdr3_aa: CASSVVRASGANVLTF

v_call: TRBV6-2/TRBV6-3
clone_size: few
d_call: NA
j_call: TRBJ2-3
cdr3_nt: TGTGCCAGCAGTTACGCCCGGGACAACACAGATACGCAGTATTTT
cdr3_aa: CASSYARDNTDTQYF

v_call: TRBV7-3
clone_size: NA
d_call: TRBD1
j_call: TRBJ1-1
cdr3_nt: TGTGCCAGCAGCTTAGGGACAGAGAACACTGAAGCTTTCTTT
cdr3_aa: CASSLGTENTEAFF

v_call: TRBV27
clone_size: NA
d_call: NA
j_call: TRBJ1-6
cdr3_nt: TGTGCCAGCACCCACCGGAGAAACGCGAATTCACCCCTCCACTTT
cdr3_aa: CASTHRRNANSPLHF

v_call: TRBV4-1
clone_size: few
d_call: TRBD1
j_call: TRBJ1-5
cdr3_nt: TGCGCCAGCAGCTCGAGGACAGGGAGTAGTCGGCAGCCCCAGCATTTT
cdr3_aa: CASSSRTGSSRQPQHF

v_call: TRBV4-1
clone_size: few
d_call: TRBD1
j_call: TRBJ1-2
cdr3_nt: TGCGCCAGCAGCCAACCCCGACAGGGTTACAATGGCTACACCTTC
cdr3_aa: CASSQPRQGYNGYTF

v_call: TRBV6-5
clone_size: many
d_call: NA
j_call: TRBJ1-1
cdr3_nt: TGTGCCAGCAGTTACTGGGGGGCCACTGAAGCTTTCTTT
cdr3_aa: CASSYWGATEAFF

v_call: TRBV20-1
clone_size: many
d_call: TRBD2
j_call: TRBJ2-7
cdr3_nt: TGCAGTGCTAGAGCTAGACTAGCGGAGTACGAGCAGTACTTC
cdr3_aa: CSARARLAEYEQYF

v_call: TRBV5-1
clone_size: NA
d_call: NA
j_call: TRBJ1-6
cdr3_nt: TGCGCCAGCGCTCCAGTAGGGGCTACAATTTCACCCCTCCACTTT
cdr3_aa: CASAPVGATISPLHF

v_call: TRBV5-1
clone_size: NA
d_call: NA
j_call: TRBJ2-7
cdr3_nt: TGCGCCAGCAGCTTGACCAGTCTACCCTACGAGCAGTACTTC
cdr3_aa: CASSLTSLPYEQYF

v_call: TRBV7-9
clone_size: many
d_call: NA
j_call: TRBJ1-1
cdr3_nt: TGTGCCAGCAGCTTAGGGTACACTGAAGCTTTCTTT
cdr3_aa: CASSLGYTEAFF

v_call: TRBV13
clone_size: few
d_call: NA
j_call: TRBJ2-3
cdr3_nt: TGTGCCAGCAGTTCGAGACGGGGAGATACGCAGTATTTT
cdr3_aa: CASSSRRGDTQYF

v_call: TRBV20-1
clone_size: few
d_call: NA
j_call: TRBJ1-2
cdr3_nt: TGCAGTGCCCGGGTCCTCCTAGCTAACTATGGCTACACCTTC
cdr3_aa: CSARVLLANYGYTF

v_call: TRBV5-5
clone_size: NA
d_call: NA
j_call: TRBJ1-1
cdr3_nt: TGTGCCAGCATATTTCGGCCACGGAACACTGAAGCTTTCTTT
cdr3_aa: CASIFRPRNTEAFF

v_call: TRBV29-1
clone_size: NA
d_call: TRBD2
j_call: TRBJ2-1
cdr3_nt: TGCAGCGTCCCCAGGGCGGGGGGAGGCTACAATGAGCAGTTCTTC
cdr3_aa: CSVPRAGGGYNEQFF

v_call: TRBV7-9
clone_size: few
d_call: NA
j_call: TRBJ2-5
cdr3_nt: TGTGCCAGCAGCTTAAAATCGGCGGGCCGGGAGACCCAGTACTTC
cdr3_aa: CASSLKSAGRETQYF

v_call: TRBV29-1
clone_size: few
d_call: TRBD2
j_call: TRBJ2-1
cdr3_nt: TGCAGCCTACGTGATTCTGGCGGGGGGGCTGTAAATGAGCAGTTCTTC
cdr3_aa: CSLRDSGGGAVNEQFF

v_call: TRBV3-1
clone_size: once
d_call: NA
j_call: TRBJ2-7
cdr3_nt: TGTGCCAGCAGCCAAGGGAAGATCTACGAGCAGTACTTC
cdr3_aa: CASSQGKIYEQYF

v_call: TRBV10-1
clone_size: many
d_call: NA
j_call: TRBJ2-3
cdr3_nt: TGCGCCAGCAGTGAATTCCAGGGCACAGATACGCAGTATTTT
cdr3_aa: CASSEFQGTDTQYF

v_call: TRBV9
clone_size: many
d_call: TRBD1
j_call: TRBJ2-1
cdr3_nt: TGTGCCAGCAGCTTCGACAGGGCAACTAACAGTGAGCAGTTCTTC
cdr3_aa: CASSFDRATNSEQFF

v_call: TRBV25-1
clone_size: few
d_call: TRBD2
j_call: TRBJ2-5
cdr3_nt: TGTGCCAGCAGTGAATCTCCAGCGGGGGGGCCCCAAGAGACCCAGTACTTC
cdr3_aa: CASSESPAGGPQETQYF

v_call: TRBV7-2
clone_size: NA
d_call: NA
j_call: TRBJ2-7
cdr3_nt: TGTGCCAGCAGCGCCGTCCTAAGTATCCGCAGCGAGCAGTACTTC
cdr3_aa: CASSAVLSIRSEQYF

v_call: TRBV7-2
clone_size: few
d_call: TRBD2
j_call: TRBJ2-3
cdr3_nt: TGTGCCAGCAGCATTTATCTCGGGGGGACCACAGATACGCAGTATTTT
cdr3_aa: CASSIYLGGTTDTQYF

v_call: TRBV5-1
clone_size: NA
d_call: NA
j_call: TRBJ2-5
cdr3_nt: TGCGCCAGCAGCTTGAGAACCGCGGGGCTACAAGAGACCCAGTACTTC
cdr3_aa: CASSLRTAGLQETQYF

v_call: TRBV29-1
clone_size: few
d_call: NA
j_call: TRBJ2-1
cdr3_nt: TGCAGCGCCCGAGCCGCTCTGAGCTCCTACAATGAGCAGTTCTTC
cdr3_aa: CSARAALSSYNEQFF

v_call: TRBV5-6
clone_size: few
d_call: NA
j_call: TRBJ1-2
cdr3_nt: TGTGCCAGCAGCTTGGCACCCGAGGGGGGCTACACCTTC
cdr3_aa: CASSLAPEGGYTF

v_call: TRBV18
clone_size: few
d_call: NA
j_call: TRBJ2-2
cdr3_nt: TGTGCCAGCTCACCACAAGCTCTGAACACCGGGGAGCTGTTTTTT
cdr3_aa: CASSPQALNTGELFF

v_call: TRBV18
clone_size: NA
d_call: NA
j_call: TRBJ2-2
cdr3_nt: TGTGCCAGCTCACCATCGGCAGGGAACACCGGGGAGCTGTTTTTT
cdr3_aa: CASSPSAGNTGELFF

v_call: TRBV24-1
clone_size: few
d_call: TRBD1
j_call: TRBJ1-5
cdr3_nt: TGTGCCACCAGTGCGAGGGGGCAAAGTAGCAATCAGCCCCAGCATTTT
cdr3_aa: CATSARGQSSNQPQHF

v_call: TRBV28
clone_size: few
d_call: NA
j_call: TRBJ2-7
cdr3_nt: TGTGCTCCATTCAGGGACAAGACCCCCTACGAGCAGTACTTC
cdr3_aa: CAPFRDKTPYEQYF

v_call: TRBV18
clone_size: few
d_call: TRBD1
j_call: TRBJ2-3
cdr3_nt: TGTGCCAGCTCAGCTAGACAGGGGAGAGGAACAGATACGCAGTATTTT
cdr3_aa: CASSARQGRGTDTQYF

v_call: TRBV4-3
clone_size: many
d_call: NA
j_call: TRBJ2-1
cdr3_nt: TGCGCCAGCAGCCCCCTGTATGACTTCTCCGCCTACAATGAGCAGTTCTTC
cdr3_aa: CASSPLYDFSAYNEQFF

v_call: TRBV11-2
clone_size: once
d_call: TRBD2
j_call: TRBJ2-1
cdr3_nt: TGTGCCAGCAGCTTAACTGTACTAGCGGGCTCCTACAATGAGCAGTTCTTC
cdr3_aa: CASSLTVLAGSYNEQFF

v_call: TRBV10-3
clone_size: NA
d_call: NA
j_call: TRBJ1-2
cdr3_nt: TGTGCCATCAGTGACCCCCCCGGGGATGGCTACACCTTC
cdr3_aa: CAISDPPGDGYTF

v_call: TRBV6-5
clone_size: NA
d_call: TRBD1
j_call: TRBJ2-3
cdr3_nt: TGTGCCAGCAGTTACAGGGGGCGAAGGATAGATACGCAGTATTTT
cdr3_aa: CASSYRGRRIDTQYF

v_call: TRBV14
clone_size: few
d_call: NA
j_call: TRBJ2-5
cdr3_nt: TGTGCCAGCAGCACACTTGAAAGGCAAGAGACCCAGTACTTC
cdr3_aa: CASSTLERQETQYF

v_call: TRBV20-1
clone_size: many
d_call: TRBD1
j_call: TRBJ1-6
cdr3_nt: TGCAGTGCTAGCGAGGGGGCGCGGGATTCACCCCTCCACTTT
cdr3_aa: CSASEGARDSPLHF

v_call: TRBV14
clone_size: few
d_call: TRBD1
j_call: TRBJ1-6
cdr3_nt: TGTGCCAGCAGCCAAAGAACAGGGGGCCGTAATTCACCCCTCCACTTT
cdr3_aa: CASSQRTGGRNSPLHF

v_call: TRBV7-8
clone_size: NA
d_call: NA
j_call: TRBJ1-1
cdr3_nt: TGTGCCAGCAGCTTGGGAGGCGTGGCAGGGAACACTGAAGCTTTCTTT
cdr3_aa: CASSLGGVAGNTEAFF

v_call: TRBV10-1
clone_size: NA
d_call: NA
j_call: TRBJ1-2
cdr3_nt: TGCGCCAGCAGTGAGCGGGGGTCCTATGGCTACACCTTC
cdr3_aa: CASSERGSYGYTF

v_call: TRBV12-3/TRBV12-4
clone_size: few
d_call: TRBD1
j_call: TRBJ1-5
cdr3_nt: TGTGCCAGCAGTTTCGGACAGGGGAATCAGCCCCAGCATTTT
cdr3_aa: CASSFGQGNQPQHF

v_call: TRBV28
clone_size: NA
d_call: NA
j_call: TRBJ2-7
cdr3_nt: TGTGCCAGCAGTAAGAGAAACGAGCAGTACTTC
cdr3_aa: CASSKRNEQYF

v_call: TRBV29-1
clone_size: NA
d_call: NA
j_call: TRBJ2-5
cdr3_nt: TGCAGCGTTGATGGTCCGGGCGGCCATCAAGAGACCCAGTACTTC
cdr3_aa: CSVDGPGGHQETQYF

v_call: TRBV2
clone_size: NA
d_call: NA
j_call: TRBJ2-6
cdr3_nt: TGTGCCAGCAGTGGGACAAGCTCTGGGGCCAACGTCCTGACTTTC
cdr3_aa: CASSGTSSGANVLTF